The 9 T cell receptor beta chains given below trace back to one sample, sequenced in a study of patients and donors after allogeneic stem cell transplantation. TCRdb itself ran the RT-PCR reads through MiXCR, one entry per CDR3 protein. The sample carries hundreds of thousands of distinct CDR3 sequences, 16% recorded once. Sequencing was done on a sample of blood, either unsorted or a sorted T cell fraction (not recorded which). Receptors were obtained from a human donor who was either an allogeneic HSCT recipient or a stem cell or donor lymphocyte infusion donor (not recorded which). It is not recorded whose cells these are; they may come from a transplant donor.

V is TRBV29-1 and J is TRBJ1-2; 7 bases fit TRBD1. The CDR3 has 12 residues. V gave up 2 bases and J gave up 4 bases; unmatched junction bases: 1. Germline assignment: CDR1 SQVTM and CDR2 ANQGSEA. The CDR3 sequence is CSVEWDSYGYTF. CDR3 sequence (DNA): TGCAGCGTTGAATGGGACAGCTATGGCTACACCTTC.

The CDR3 bases are TGTGCCAGCAGCCAAGTAGGACAGGGCACTTTCTCTGGGGCCAACGTCCTGACTTTC. This sequence encodes CASSQVGQGTFSGANVLTF. This sequence joins TRBV14 and TRBJ2-6; the match to TRBD1 covers 8 bases. Germline assignment: CDR1 SGHDN and CDR2 FVKESK. The CDR3 loop spans 19 amino acids. V gave up 1 base and J gave up 0 bases; unmatched junction bases: 8.

This clonotype was found many times. This rearrangement joins TRBV10-3 to TRBJ2-3, with D possibly TRBD2 on 6 matching bases. There are 14 residues in the CDR3. In germline, CDR1 is ENHRY, CDR2 SYGVKD. V was cut by 3 bases and J by 3 bases, with 10 bases left in between. CDR3 amino acids: CAISDPTRTDTQYF. In DNA form, the CDR3 reads TGTGCCATCAGTGACCCGACTAGAACAGATACGCAGTATTTT.

The table lists this clonotype with a few counts. Here the CDR3 DNA reads TGTGCCACCAGGGCGACCGGGGCAGAGAATTCACCCCTCCACTTT. Its translation is CATRATGAENSPLHF. The chain recombines TRBV24-1 with TRBJ1-6; D possibly corresponds to TRBD1 (5 bases). Germline CDR1 reads KGHDR; CDR2 reads SFDVKD. V dropped 7 bases and J dropped 7 bases, with 16 bases sitting between them. This CDR3 comprises 15 residues.

This rearrangement joins TRBV4-3 to TRBJ2-7, with D hard to call. The CDR3 runs 14 residues. CDR1 and CDR2 (germline): LGHNA, YSLEER. The V end lost 0 bases, the J end lost 2 bases, and 8 bases lay between the germline ends. The CDR3 DNA reads TGCGCCAGCAGCCAAGATTGGGGTGCCTACGAGCAGTACTTC. Its translation: CASSQDWGAYEQYF.

V is TRBV14 and J is TRBJ2-1; D is possibly TRBD2 (5 bases). The CDR3 is made up of 13 amino acids. V was shortened by 1 base and J by 4 bases, with 5 bases between the two germline ends. Germline CDR1 reads SGHDN; CDR2 reads FVKESK. CDR3 sequence: CASSQAGYNEQFF. Here the CDR3 DNA reads TGTGCCAGCAGCCAAGCGGGGTACAATGAGCAGTTCTTC.

This clonotype has a handful of counts. No DNA is shown, since the ends of the CDR3 on it are uncertain; the CDR3 is the one TCRdb lists. The chain has TRBV27 and TRBJ1-6; TRBD1, as called in the table, went unchecked against the DNA. Inclusive of both ends, the CDR3 amounts to 15 amino acids. In germline, CDR1 is MNHEY, CDR2 SMNVEV (reference sequence). CDR3 protein: CASSSSTGLNSPLHF.

This clonotype came up a few times. The chain couples TRBV12-3 or TRBV12-4 to TRBJ2-3, with D possibly matching TRBD1 (5 bases). CDR3 length: 19 residues. Trimming removed 7 bases at V and 1 base at J, with 27 bases between. The CDR3, as DNA: TGTGCCAGCACCTCCCCAAACCCAGGGCCGCGCGCCCGCACAGATACGCAGTATTTT. Its translation is CASTSPNPGPRARTDTQYF.

This clonotype has only a few counts. The V gene is TRBV5-1, the J gene TRBJ2-2; 9 nucleotides align to TRBD1. The V and J ends lost 0 bases and 5 bases, in that order; junction bases with no gene match: 5. CDR3 length: 16 amino acids. Germline V gene sequence: CDR1 SGHRS, CDR2 YFSETQ. The CDR3 is CASSLAIGTGTGELFF. The DNA of the CDR3 is TGCGCCAGCAGCTTGGCCATTGGGACAGGGACCGGGGAGCTGTTTTTT.